Given below is one TCR beta chain in context. As processed by the authors: Counts of nucleated cells, estimated from reference gene primer amplification, were obtained. Data came from immunoSEQ multiplex PCR; TCRdb stores just in-frame clones and leaves some out. V, J and clone size derive from that table, while D and trimming were established from the DNA sequence. There are about 92,000 clones in the sample; 80% occur only once, and approximately 15% lies in the top ten. The data were taken from a study of blood T cell repertoires in COVID-19. Study details: Specimens from acute and convalescent COVID-19 originated in the United States, Italy and Spain.

There are 11 residues in the CDR3. Germline-derived CDR1 and CDR2 are DFQATT and SNEGSKA (reference sequence). Deletions cut 7 bases from V and 9 bases from J, with 13 bases between. The source material was peripheral blood. This clonotype was obtained from a woman over 75 with active or convalescent COVID-19. V usage is TRBV20-1 and J usage is TRBJ2-4; D remains unclear. The CDR3 reads CSVSGDGIQYF. The CDR3 DNA is TGCAGTGTGTCCGGAGACGGCATTCAGTACTTC.